These 9 T cell receptor beta chains share one sample of origin, sequenced in a study of T cells in Graves' hyperthyroidism and ophthalmopathy. Amplified regions were TCR beta CDR3 sequences from RNA transcripts. HTBI primers drove first-round RT-PCR of the TCR CDR3. TCRdb used MiXCR to reprocess the multiplex PCR reads, holding one entry per CDR3 protein. The sample lists about 400,000 distinct CDR3 sequences, more than 12% seen once, with around 19% in the top ten. Sequencing input: blood. These receptors were taken from a woman aged 25 to 39 with Graves' ophthalmopathy.

The V and J genes are TRBV27 and TRBJ2-2, with TRBD1 matching 10 bases. The CDR3 is 14 residues long. Germline V gene lookup returns CDR1 MNHEY and CDR2 SMNVEV (reference sequence). V lost 11 bases, J lost 4 bases, and 7 bases stayed unmatched. The CDR3 loop reads CAARRDRGTGELFF. Here the CDR3 DNA reads TGTGCCGCCAGGAGGGACAGGGGCACCGGGGAGCTGTTTTTT.

In its sample, this clonotype was seen many times. The V and J genes are TRBV13 and TRBJ2-3; 14 nucleotides match TRBD2. Germline CDR1 PRHDT, CDR2 FYEKMQ (reference sequence). V lost 7 bases, J lost 3 bases, and 9 bases stayed unmatched. This CDR3 has 17 amino acids. CDR3 amino acids: CASKRLAGGLVTDTQYF. The CDR3 DNA reads as TGTGCCAGCAAGCGACTAGCGGGGGGGTTGGTGACAGATACGCAGTATTTT.

This clonotype was found many times. The chain is built from TRBV2 and TRBJ2-7; 8 bases are shared with TRBD1. Germline V gene data show CDR1 as SNHLY and CDR2 as FYNNEI. V lost 6 bases, J lost 3 bases, and 4 bases stayed unmatched. The CDR3 has 13 residues. This chain's CDR3 is CASRRTGLYEQYF. The CDR3 DNA reads TGTGCCAGCAGAAGGACAGGGCTCTACGAGCAGTACTTC.

The chain recombines TRBV11-3 with TRBJ2-5; TRBD2 might be the D (7 bases). Per germline, CDR1 SGHNT and CDR2 YENEEA. This CDR3 has 16 residues. V was trimmed by 4 bases and J by 4 bases, leaving 19 bases between them. Here the CDR3 reads CASSWGGRGGPETQYF. CDR3 nucleotides: TGTGCCAGCAGCTGGGGGGGGAGGGGGGGGCCAGAGACCCAGTACTTC.

The V call is TRBV6-1, the J call TRBJ1-5, with 8 bases lining up with TRBD1. V shed 5 bases and J 0 bases; nucleotides not matched to a gene: 3. Germline values: CDR1 MNHNS, CDR2 SASEGT. This CDR3 spans 15 amino acids. DNA of the CDR3: TGTGCCAGCAGTCGGACAGGGCTTAGCAATCAGCCCCAGCATTTT. The encoded protein is CASSRTGLSNQPQHF.

In its sample, this clonotype was seen many times. J is TRBJ2-3 and V is TRBV12-3 or TRBV12-4; 9 nucleotides align to TRBD2. J was trimmed by 5 bases and V by 2 bases; bases with no gene match: 14. The CDR3 loop spans 18 amino acids. Here the CDR3 reads CASSLSAAAGGIGDTQYF. The CDR3 region has the DNA TGTGCCAGCAGTTTATCAGCAGCGGCGGGGGGGATTGGAGATACGCAGTATTTT.

This clonotype was counted at least ten times. The chain is built from TRBV10-2 and TRBJ1-6; D gene ambiguous. Looked up from germline, CDR1 is WSHSY and CDR2 is SAAADI. The CDR3 is 16 residues long. Trimming took off 3 bases at V and 1 base at J, with 10 bases between the two ends. In DNA, the CDR3 is TGCGCCAGCAGTGAACGGGTGGGGTCCTATAATTCACCCCTCCACTTT. Residues: CASSERVGSYNSPLHF.

The chain couples TRBV6-1 to TRBJ1-6; no reliable D call. In germline, CDR1 is MNHNS, CDR2 SASEGT. V gave up 2 bases and J gave up 8 bases, with 7 bases separating them. The CDR3 spans 13 residues. CDR3 DNA sequence: TGTGCCAGCAGTGAAAATAGGGATTCACCCCTCCACTTT. This encodes CASSENRDSPLHF.

This clonotype was seen repeatedly, ten times or more. The chain is built from TRBV28 and TRBJ1-2; D is possibly TRBD1 (5 bases). CDR3 length: 16 amino acids. Trimming left V 5 bases short and J 4 bases short, with 20 bases between. Germline V gene sequence: CDR1 MDHEN, CDR2 SYDVKM. Written as DNA, the CDR3 is TGTGCCAGCAGTACTATAGGGGAGGACTTGGGCTATGGCTACACCTTC. It yields the protein CASSTIGEDLGYGYTF.